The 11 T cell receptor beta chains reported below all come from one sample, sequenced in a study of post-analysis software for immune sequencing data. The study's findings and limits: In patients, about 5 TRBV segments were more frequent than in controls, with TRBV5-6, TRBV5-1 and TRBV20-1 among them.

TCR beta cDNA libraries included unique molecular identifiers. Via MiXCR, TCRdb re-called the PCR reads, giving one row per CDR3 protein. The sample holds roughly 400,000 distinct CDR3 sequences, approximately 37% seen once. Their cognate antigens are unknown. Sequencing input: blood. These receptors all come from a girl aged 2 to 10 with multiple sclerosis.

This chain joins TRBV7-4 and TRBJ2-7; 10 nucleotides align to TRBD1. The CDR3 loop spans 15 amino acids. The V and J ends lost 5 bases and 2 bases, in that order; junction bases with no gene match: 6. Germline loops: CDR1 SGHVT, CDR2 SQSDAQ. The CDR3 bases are TGTGCCAGCAGCCCCCGGGACAGGGGCCCCTACGAGCAGTACTTC. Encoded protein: CASSPRDRGPYEQYF.

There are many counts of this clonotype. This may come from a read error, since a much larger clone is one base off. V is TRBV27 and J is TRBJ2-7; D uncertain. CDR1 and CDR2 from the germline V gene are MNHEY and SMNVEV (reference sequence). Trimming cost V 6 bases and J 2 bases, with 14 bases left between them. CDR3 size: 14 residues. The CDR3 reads CASRLGPFTYEQYF. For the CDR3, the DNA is TGTGCCAGCAGGTTGGGCCCCTTCACCTACGAGCAGTACTTC.

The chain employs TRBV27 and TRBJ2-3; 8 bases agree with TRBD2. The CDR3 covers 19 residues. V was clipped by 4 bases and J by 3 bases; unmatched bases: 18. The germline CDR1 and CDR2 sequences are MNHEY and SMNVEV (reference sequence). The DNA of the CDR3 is TGTGCCAGCAGTTCAGGGCCGGGGCTAGCGGGTGTTTCGACAGATACGCAGTATTTT. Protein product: CASSSGPGLAGVSTDTQYF.

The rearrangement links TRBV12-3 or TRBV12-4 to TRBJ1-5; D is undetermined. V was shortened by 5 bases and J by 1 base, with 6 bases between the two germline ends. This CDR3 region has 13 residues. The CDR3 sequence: CASSRESNQPQHF. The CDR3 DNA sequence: TGTGCCAGCAGTCGCGAGAGCAATCAGCCCCAGCATTTT.

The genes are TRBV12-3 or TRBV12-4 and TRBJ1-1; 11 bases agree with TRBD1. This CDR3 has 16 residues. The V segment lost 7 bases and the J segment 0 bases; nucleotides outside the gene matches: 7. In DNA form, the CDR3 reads TGTGCCAGCACCACCGGGACAGGGGGTTTGAACACTGAAGCTTTCTTT. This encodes CASTTGTGGLNTEAFF.

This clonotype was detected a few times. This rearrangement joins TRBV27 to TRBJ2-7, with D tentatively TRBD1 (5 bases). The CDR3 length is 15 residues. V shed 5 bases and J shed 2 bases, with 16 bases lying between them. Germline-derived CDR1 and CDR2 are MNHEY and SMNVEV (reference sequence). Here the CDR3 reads CASSLTVQWPYEQYF. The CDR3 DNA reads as TGTGCCAGCAGTCTGACAGTCCAGTGGCCCTACGAGCAGTACTTC.

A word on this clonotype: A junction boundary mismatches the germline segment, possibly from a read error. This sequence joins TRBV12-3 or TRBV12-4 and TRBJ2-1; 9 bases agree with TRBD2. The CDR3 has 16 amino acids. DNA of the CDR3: TGTGCCAGCAGCCAAACTAGCGGGCCATCCTACAATGAGCGGTTCTTC. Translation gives CASSQTSGPSYNERFF.

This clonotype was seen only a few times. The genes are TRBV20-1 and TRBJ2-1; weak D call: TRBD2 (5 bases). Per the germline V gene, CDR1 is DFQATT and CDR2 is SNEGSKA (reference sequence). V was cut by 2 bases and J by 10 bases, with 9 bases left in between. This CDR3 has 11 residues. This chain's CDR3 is CSARFSAEQFF. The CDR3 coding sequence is TGCAGTGCTAGATTTAGCGCCGAGCAGTTCTTC.

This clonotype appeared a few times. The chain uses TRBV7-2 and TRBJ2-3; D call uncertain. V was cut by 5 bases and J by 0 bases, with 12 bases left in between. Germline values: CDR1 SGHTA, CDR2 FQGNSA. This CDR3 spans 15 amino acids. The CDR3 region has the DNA TGTGCCAGCAGCGGTAAATATACTAGCACAGATACGCAGTATTTT. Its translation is CASSGKYTSTDTQYF. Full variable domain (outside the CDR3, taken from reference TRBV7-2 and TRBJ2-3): GAGVSQSPSNKVTEKGKDVELRCDPISGHTALYWYRQSLGQGLEFLIYFQGNSAPDKSGLPSDRFSAERTGGSVSTLTIQRTQQEDSAVYLCASSGKYTSTDTQYFGPGTRLTVL.

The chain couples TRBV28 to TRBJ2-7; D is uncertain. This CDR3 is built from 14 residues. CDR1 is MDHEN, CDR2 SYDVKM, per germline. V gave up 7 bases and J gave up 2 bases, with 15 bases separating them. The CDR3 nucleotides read TGTGCCAGCACCCTCCCGGAACCTCCCTACGAGCAGTACTTC. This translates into CASTLPEPPYEQYF.

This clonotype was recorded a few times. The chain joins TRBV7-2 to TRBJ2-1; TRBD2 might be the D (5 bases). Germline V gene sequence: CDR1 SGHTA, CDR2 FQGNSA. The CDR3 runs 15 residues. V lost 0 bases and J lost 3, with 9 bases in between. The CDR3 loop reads CASSLALVGYNEQFF. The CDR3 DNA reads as TGTGCCAGCAGCTTAGCACTAGTGGGCTACAATGAGCAGTTCTTC.